This record looks at one T cell receptor (beta chain) sequence and its context. The sample originates from a study of regulatory T cells in long-lasting Graves disease. The germline gives CDR1 MGHDK, CDR2 SYGVNS. The CDR3 loop spans 14 amino acids. The V and J ends lost 7 bases and 4 bases respectively, with 16 bases between them. Combining iRepertoire HTBI primers with Arm-PCR of CDR3 regions, the authors built TCR beta libraries. TCRdb ran MiXCR on the multiplex PCR reads and lists one entry per CDR3 protein. Of 430,000 or so distinct CDR3 sequences detected, about 21% appear once; the ten largest clones hold 13% to 15%. Time point specified: persistent/refractory GD, antithyroid drugs over 5 years with positive TRAb. Preparation of the TCR library used RNA extracted from PBMCs. EDTA tubes held roughly 9.9 milliliters of peripheral blood from each patient.

This clonotype was obtained from a female donor with Graves disease. Here the sequenced sample was peripheral blood mononuclear cells (PBMCs), taken when the disease was refractory, from a patient treated with antithyroid drugs. The chain links TRBV25-1 to TRBJ1-2; the D gene is possibly TRBD1 (6 bases). CDR3 amino acids: CASKSDRSAYGYTF. CDR3 DNA: TGTGCCAGCAAATCAGACAGGTCCGCCTATGGCTACACCTTC.